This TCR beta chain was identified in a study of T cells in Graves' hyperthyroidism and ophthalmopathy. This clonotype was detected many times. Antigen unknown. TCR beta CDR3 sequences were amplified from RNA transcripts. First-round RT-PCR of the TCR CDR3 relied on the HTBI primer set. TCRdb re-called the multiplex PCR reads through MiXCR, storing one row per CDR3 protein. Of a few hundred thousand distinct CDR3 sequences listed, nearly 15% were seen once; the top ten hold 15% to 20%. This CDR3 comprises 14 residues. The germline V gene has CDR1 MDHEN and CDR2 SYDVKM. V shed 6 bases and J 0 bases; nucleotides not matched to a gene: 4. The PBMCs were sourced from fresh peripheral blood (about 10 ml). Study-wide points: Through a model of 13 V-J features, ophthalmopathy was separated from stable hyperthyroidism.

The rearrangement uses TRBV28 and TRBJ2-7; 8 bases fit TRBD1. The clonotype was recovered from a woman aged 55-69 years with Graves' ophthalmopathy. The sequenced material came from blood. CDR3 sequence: CASRIGQGSYEQYF. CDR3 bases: TGTGCCAGCAGAATAGGACAGGGCTCCTACGAGCAGTACTTC.